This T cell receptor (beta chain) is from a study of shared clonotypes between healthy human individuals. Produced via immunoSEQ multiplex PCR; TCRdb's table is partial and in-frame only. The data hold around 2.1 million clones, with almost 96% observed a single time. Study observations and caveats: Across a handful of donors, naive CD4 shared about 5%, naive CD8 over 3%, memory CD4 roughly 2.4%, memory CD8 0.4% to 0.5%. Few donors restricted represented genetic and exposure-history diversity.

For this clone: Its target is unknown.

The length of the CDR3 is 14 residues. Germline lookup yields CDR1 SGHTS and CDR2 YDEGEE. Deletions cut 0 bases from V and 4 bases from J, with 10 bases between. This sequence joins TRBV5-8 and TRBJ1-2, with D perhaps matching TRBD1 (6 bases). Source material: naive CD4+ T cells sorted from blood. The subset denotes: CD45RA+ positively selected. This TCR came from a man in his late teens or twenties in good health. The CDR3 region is CASSLGQGSYGYTF. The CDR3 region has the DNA TGTGCCAGCAGCTTGGGGCAGGGGAGCTATGGCTACACCTTC. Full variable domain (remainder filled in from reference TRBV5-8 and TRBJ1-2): EAGVTQSPTHLIKTRGQQATLRCSPISGHTSVYWYQQALGLGLQFLLWYDEGEERNRGNFPPRFSGRQFPNYSSELNVNALELEDSALYLCASSLGQGSYGYTFGSGTRLTVV.